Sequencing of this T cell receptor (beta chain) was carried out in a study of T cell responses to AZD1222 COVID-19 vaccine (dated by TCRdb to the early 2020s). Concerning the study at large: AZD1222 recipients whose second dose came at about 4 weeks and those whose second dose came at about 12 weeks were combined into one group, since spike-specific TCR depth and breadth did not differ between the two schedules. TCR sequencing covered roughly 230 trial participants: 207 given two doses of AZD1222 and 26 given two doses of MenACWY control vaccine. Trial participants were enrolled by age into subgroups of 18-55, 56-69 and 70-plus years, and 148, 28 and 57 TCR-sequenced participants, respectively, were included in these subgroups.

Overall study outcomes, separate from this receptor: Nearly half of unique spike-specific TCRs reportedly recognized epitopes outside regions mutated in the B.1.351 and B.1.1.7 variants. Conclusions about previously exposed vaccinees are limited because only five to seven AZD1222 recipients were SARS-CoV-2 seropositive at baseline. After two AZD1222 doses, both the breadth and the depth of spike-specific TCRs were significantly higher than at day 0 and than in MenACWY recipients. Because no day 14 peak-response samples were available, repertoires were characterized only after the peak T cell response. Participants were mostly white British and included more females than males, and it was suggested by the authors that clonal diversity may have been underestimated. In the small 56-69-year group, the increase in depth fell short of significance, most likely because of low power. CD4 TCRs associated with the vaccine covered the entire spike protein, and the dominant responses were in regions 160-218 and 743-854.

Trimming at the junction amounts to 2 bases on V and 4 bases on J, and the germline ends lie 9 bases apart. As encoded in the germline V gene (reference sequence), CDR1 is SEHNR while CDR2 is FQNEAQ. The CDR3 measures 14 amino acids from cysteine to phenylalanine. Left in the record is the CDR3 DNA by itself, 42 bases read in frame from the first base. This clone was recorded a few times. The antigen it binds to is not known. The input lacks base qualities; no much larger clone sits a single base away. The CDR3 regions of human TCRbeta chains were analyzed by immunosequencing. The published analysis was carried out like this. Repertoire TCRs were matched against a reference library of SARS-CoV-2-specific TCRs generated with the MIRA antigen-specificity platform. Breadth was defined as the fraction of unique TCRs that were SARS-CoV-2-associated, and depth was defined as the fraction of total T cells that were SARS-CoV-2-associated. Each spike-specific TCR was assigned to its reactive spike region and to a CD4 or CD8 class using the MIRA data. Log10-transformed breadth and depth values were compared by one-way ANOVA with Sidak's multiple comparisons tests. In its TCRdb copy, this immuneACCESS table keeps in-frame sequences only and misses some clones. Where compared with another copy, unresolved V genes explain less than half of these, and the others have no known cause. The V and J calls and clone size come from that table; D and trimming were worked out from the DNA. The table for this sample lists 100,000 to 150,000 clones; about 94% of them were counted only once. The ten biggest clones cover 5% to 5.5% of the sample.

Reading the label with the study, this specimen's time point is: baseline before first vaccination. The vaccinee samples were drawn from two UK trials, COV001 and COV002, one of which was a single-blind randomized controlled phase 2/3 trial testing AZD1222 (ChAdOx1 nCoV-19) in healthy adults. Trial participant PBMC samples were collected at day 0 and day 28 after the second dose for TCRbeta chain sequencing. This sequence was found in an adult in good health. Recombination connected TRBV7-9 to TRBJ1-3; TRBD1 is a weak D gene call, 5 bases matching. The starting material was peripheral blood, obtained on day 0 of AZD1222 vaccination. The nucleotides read TGTGCCAGCAGCTTATCTGGGGCCGGAAACACCATATATTTT. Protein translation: CASSLSGAGNTIYF.